The 27 T cell receptor beta chains below come from one sample, sequenced in a study of vaccination and CD4 T cells after COVID-19. Indicated treatment: roughly 10-day PBMC culture with coronavirus spike peptide pools or control peptides (ViraFEST assay). Oncomine TCR Beta short-read sequencing was applied to DNA from cultured CD4+ T cells. One entry per CDR3 protein, called by TCRdb with MiXCR from the PCR reads. The table records about 3,900 distinct CDR3 sequences, under 25% of them present only once. These receptors lack a known antigen. The sample was CD4+ T cells from blood, cultured in vitro. These receptor sequences come from a human donor who had recovered from COVID-19.

In its sample, this clonotype was seen a few times. V is TRBV30 and J is TRBJ1-1; TRBD1 matches at 9 bases. V lost 2 bases to trimming and J lost 10 bases; unmatched junction nucleotides: 5. CDR1 GTSNPN and CDR2 SVGIG come from the germline V gene (reference sequence). CDR3 length equals 12 residues. The CDR3 bases are TGTGCCTGGAGTCCCGGGACAGGGAGAGCTTTCTTT. This encodes CAWSPGTGRAFF. Complete variable domain (other parts from reference TRBV30 and TRBJ1-1): SQTIHQWPATLVQPVGSPLSLECTVEGTSNPNLYWYRQAAGRGLQLLFYSVGIGQISSEVPQNLSASRPQDRQFILSSKKLLLSDSGFYLCAWSPGTGRAFFGQGTRLTVV.

This clonotype is termed medium-sized. The CDR3 nucleotides are TGTGCCAGCAGCTCCGGGACAGGGCAACGCTATGGCTACACCTTC. Protein: CASSSGTGQRYGYTF. The chain carries TRBV7-9 and TRBJ1-2; 9 bases fit TRBD1. The germline V gene encodes CDR1 SEHNR and CDR2 FQNEAQ (reference sequence). The V and J ends lost 4 bases and 4 bases, in that order; junction bases with no gene match: 7. The CDR3 runs 15 residues.

This clonotype showed up just a few times. CDR3 sequence: CATRLAGGTDTQYF. The CDR3, as DNA: TGTGCCACCCGTTTGGCGGGGGGCACAGATACGCAGTATTTT. The chain carries TRBV19 and TRBJ2-3, with 7 bases lining up with TRBD2. Trimming removed 10 bases from V and 1 base from J; junction bases left unmatched: 8. CDR1 is LNHDA, CDR2 SQIVND, per germline (reference sequence). The CDR3 is 14 residues long.

The chain employs TRBV6-1 and TRBJ1-2; D possibly corresponds to TRBD1 (6 bases). Germline V lookup: CDR1 MNHNS, CDR2 SASEGT. The length of the CDR3 is 13 residues. The CDR3: CTRRDNGNYGYTF. CDR3 bases: TGTACCCGCAGGGACAATGGAAACTATGGCTACACCTTC.

This clonotype was seen a few times. The chain uses TRBV12-3 or TRBV12-4 and TRBJ2-1; possibly TRBD2 for D (6 bases). The V gene lost 6 bases and the J gene lost 0 bases, with 9 bases spanning the gap. The CDR3 spans 14 residues. CDR3 sequence (DNA): TGTGCCAGCAGGCCCGGGAGCTCCTACAATGAGCAGTTCTTC. Amino acid sequence: CASRPGSSYNEQFF.

The sample holds a few counts of this clonotype. This chain connects TRBV7-4 to TRBJ2-3; no clear D. CDR3 length: 14 amino acids. Germline assignment: CDR1 SGHVT and CDR2 SQSDAQ. The ends were cut back, 5 bases at V and 2 bases at J, with 11 bases in the middle. CDR3 DNA sequence: TGTGCCAGCAGCGTCCAGGCTAACACAGATACGCAGTATTTT. It yields the protein CASSVQANTDTQYF.

There are a few counts of this clonotype. The CDR3 DNA reads TGCGCCAGCAGCCTACAGGGAACTAGCACAGATACGCAGTATTTT. Amino acid sequence: CASSLQGTSTDTQYF. The chain links TRBV10-2 to TRBJ2-3; the D gene is possibly TRBD1 (6 bases). CDR1 is WSHSY, CDR2 SAAADI, per germline. V lost 6 bases and J 0 bases, leaving 13 bases between the germline ends. The CDR3 spans 15 residues.

Sample share makes this clonotype medium-sized. The V call is TRBV20-1, the J call TRBJ2-7, with a weak D call TRBD2 (5 bases). The CDR3 contains 14 residues. Germline V gene lookup returns CDR1 DFQATT and CDR2 SNEGSKA (reference sequence). Between the trimmed V and J ends, which lost 3 bases and 0 bases, there was a span of 12 bases. The CDR3, as DNA: TGCAGTGCTAGCTCCCCCCGGGACTCCTACGAGCAGTACTTC. Translating gives CSASSPRDSYEQYF.

This clonotype was counted only a few times. The V and J genes are TRBV2 and TRBJ2-7; no clear D. Trimming shortened V by 7 bases and J by 0 bases, and 7 bases separated the two germline ends. Germline assignment: CDR1 SNHLY and CDR2 FYNNEI. The CDR3 is made up of 12 amino acids. In DNA form, the CDR3 reads TGTGCCAGCACCAGCAACTCCTACGAGCAGTACTTC. It specifies CASTSNSYEQYF.

This clonotype counts as medium-sized (0.01 to 0.1%). This sequence joins TRBV20-1 and TRBJ2-2, with a possible D match to TRBD2 (5 bases). The CDR3 consists of 12 residues. V dropped 6 bases and J dropped 8 bases, with 13 bases sitting between them. CDR1 and CDR2 from the germline V gene are DFQATT and SNEGSKA (reference sequence). This chain's CDR3 is CSARGILGELFF. CDR3 DNA: TGCAGTGCCCGGGGAATACTAGGGGAGCTGTTTTTT.

This clonotype was counted between two and nine times. The rearrangement uses TRBV6-4 and TRBJ2-2; TRBD1 might be the D (5 bases). Per the germline V gene, CDR1 is MRHNA and CDR2 is SNTAGT. There are 13 residues in the CDR3. Trimming removed 10 bases from V and 6 bases from J, with 15 bases in between. The CDR3 spells CAIWMEGAGELFF. The CDR3 DNA reads TGTGCCATCTGGATGGAAGGGGCCGGGGAGCTGTTTTTT.

The rearrangement links TRBV2 to TRBJ1-1, with D unclear. Germline V lookup: CDR1 SNHLY, CDR2 FYNNEI. This CDR3 contains 13 residues. Trimming removed 4 bases from V and 4 bases from J, with 10 bases in between. CDR3 loop: CASSVRPTTEAFF. CDR3 nucleotide sequence: TGTGCCAGCAGTGTAAGGCCGACCACTGAAGCTTTCTTT.

The chain links TRBV2 to TRBJ2-1, with D uncertain. The ends were cut back, 6 bases at V and 1 base at J, with 7 bases in the middle. The CDR3 length is 13 residues. The germline V gene encodes CDR1 SNHLY and CDR2 FYNNEI. The CDR3 reads CASRARSYNEQFF. The CDR3 DNA is TGTGCCAGCAGGGCGAGGTCCTACAATGAGCAGTTCTTC.

By its share, this clonotype is medium-sized (0.01 to 0.1%). The chain combines TRBV2 with TRBJ1-6, with TRBD1 matching 8 bases. Germline V gene lookup returns CDR1 SNHLY and CDR2 FYNNEI. The CDR3 consists of 17 residues. Trimming at V came to 5 bases and at J to 6 bases, leaving 12 bases not matched to a gene. The CDR3, as DNA: TGTGCCAGCAGTAGGACTTTACAGGGGGAGGGTAATTCACCCCTCCACTTT. It is translated as CASSRTLQGEGNSPLHF.

V and J are TRBV18 and TRBJ2-3; 10 bases are shared with TRBD1. V shed 8 bases, J shed 2 bases, and the junction held 7 bases outside the gene matches. The CDR3 length is 15 residues. Germline V gene data show CDR1 as KGHSH and CDR2 as LQKENI. The CDR3 sequence is CASTMGQGNTDTQYF. For the CDR3, the DNA is TGTGCCAGCACGATGGGACAGGGGAACACAGATACGCAGTATTTT.

The genes are TRBV19 and TRBJ2-3, with TRBD2 identical over 8 bases. This CDR3 spans 20 amino acids. Germline trimming cut 5 bases from V and 1 base from J; bases unmatched to any gene: 20. The germline V gene has CDR1 LNHDA and CDR2 SQIVND (reference sequence). CDR3 DNA sequence: TGTGCCAGTAGTCCCGGCGCGGGGGGCAGAGGAGTGTGGGGCACAGATACGCAGTATTTT. The encoded protein is CASSPGAGGRGVWGTDTQYF.

Within the sample, this clonotype is medium-sized. J is TRBJ1-6 and V is TRBV6-1, with 7 nucleotides matching TRBD1. The CDR3 runs 15 residues. CDR1 is MNHNS and CDR2 is SASEGT in the germline V gene. V gave up 5 bases and J gave up 9 bases; unmatched junction bases: 10. The CDR3 is CASSPDRVIASPLHF. In nucleotides, the CDR3 is TGTGCCAGCAGTCCCGACAGGGTTATCGCTTCACCCCTCCACTTT.

This clonotype was seen just once. The chain links TRBV14 to TRBJ2-7, with a possible D match to TRBD1 (5 bases). Germline values: CDR1 SGHDN, CDR2 FVKESK. CDR3 length equals 13 residues. Between the trimmed V and J ends, which lost 1 base and 6 bases, there was a span of 10 bases. In nucleotides, the CDR3 is TGTGCCAGCAGCCAAGCCCAGGGAAGCGAGCAGTACTTC. Residues: CASSQAQGSEQYF.

This clonotype was picked up a small number of times. V usage is TRBV19 and J usage is TRBJ1-5; unclear D gene. Trimming removed 3 bases at V and 5 bases at J, with 14 bases between. Germline V gives CDR1 LNHDA, CDR2 SQIVND (reference sequence). The CDR3 is 15 residues long. The CDR3 DNA reads TGTGCCAGTAGTATGTGGAACGGGAGAGATCAGCCCCAGCATTTT. Its protein product is CASSMWNGRDQPQHF. The whole variable domain, remainder taken from reference TRBV19 and TRBJ1-5, is DGGITQSPKYLFRKEGQNVTLSCEQNLNHDAMYWYRQDPGQGLRLIYYSQIVNDFQKGDIAEGYSVSREKKESFPLTVTSAQKNPTAFYLCASSMWNGRDQPQHFGDGTRLSIL.

This clonotype came up once. The rearrangement joins TRBV12-3 or TRBV12-4 to TRBJ2-1; 10 positions agree with TRBD2. The CDR3 is 16 amino acids. V shed 5 bases and J 7 bases; nucleotides not matched to a gene: 11. This CDR3 is CASSPLAGGFGNEQFF. The CDR3 nucleotides are TGTGCCAGCAGTCCTTTAGCGGGGGGCTTTGGGAATGAGCAGTTCTTC.

By sample share, this clonotype is medium-sized. The rearrangement links TRBV20-1 to TRBJ1-1, with D hard to call. CDR3 length: 12 amino acids. V lost 5 bases and J 0 bases, leaving 7 bases between the germline ends. Germline values: CDR1 DFQATT, CDR2 SNEGSKA (reference sequence). The CDR3 region has the DNA TGCAGTGCTCCCGACCTGAACACTGAAGCTTTCTTT. It yields the protein CSAPDLNTEAFF.

This clonotype is deemed medium-sized. V gene TRBV6-4 combines with J gene TRBJ1-5; D not certain. Germline V gene lookup returns CDR1 MRHNA and CDR2 SNTAGT. The ends were cut back, 8 bases at V and 1 base at J, with 9 bases in the middle. The CDR3 length is 13 residues. The chain's CDR3 is CASSTESNQPQHF. CDR3 coding DNA: TGTGCCAGCTCCACGGAGAGCAATCAGCCCCAGCATTTT.

This chain links TRBV6-1 with TRBJ1-1, with 7 bases lining up with TRBD1. V lost 4 bases to trimming and J lost 5 bases; unmatched junction nucleotides: 1. Looked up from germline, CDR1 is MNHNS and CDR2 is SASEGT. The CDR3 is 12 residues long. The CDR3 reads CASSARGTEAFF. The CDR3 DNA is TGTGCCAGCAGTGCCAGGGGGACTGAAGCTTTCTTT.

The chain uses TRBV10-3 and TRBJ2-7; 8 nucleotides align to TRBD1. The J segment lost 0 bases and the V segment lost 3 bases, leaving 4 bases of the junction unmatched. Germline CDR1 reads ENHRY; CDR2 reads SYGVKD. This CDR3 contains 15 residues. CDR3 nucleotide sequence: TGTGCCATCAGTGAATGGCAGGGGGCCTCCTACGAGCAGTACTTC. Translated, it gives CAISEWQGASYEQYF.

The chain recombines TRBV27 with TRBJ2-3; no firm D call. This CDR3 has 15 amino acids. The V gene lost 5 bases and the J gene lost 0 bases, with 12 bases spanning the gap. Germline V gene data show CDR1 as MNHEY and CDR2 as SMNVEV (reference sequence). CDR3 sequence (DNA): TGTGCCAGCAGTATTACACTTGCGAGCACAGATACGCAGTATTTT. Amino acids: CASSITLASTDTQYF.

This clonotype ranks as large. V is TRBV15 and J is TRBJ1-5; D uncertain. CDR1 is LNHNV and CDR2 is YYDKDF in the germline V gene (reference sequence). The CDR3 totals 13 residues. Trimming stripped 3 bases from V and 2 bases from J, with 5 bases between. The CDR3 sequence: CATSRKGNQPQHF. Written as DNA, the CDR3 is TGTGCCACCAGCAGGAAAGGCAATCAGCCCCAGCATTTT.

This clonotype was seen a few times. V gene TRBV2 combines with J gene TRBJ2-5; D is undetermined. The CDR3 consists of 14 residues. V lost 0 bases and J 5 bases, leaving 10 bases between the germline ends. The germline gives CDR1 SNHLY, CDR2 FYNNEI. This CDR3 is CASSEAWQVETQYF. The CDR3 bases are TGTGCCAGCAGTGAAGCGTGGCAGGTGGAGACCCAGTACTTC. Combining the CDR3 with reference TRBV2 and TRBJ2-5 gives the whole variable domain EPEVTQTPSHQVTQMGQEVILRCVPISNHLYFYWYRQILGQKVEFLVSFYNNEISEKSEIFDDQFSVERPDGSNFTLKIRSTKLEDSAMYFCASSEAWQVETQYFGPGTRLLVL.